This paragraph reports one TCR beta chain. Its matching antigen is unknown. Original data processing: Junction-only sequences without quality scores were provided by ImmunoSEQ, so filtering was different. The protocol was immunoSEQ multiplex PCR, while the TCRdb copy is restricted to in-frame clones and leaves out a portion. V and J calls and clone size are given by that table; D and trimming were obtained from the DNA. The sample records 2,500,000 or so clones, 80% to 95% being singletons. These data originate in a study of shared clonotypes between healthy human individuals. The study's findings and limits: Unshared clonotypes carried lower generation probabilities than those common to all four donors. Expectations were that clonotype sharing among donors would be affected by sequencing depth. Larger richness was generally estimated for naive than memory subsets.

The CDR3 extends over 14 amino acids. V gave up 4 bases and J gave up 3 bases, with 10 bases separating them. In germline, CDR1 is MRHNA, CDR2 SNTAGT. The sequenced material came from naive CD4+ T cells from PBMCs. Subset described: CD45RA+ positively selected. This chain uses TRBV6-4 with TRBJ2-1, with D possibly matching TRBD2 (5 bases). The TCR was taken from a man aged 18 to 30 in good health. Some clones in this sample may be carry-over from other donors' samples. DNA of the CDR3: TGTGCCAGCAGTGTATCGAGGGACTACAATGAGCAGTTCTTC. It is translated as CASSVSRDYNEQFF.